The present TCR beta chain was sequenced within a study of T cell responses to AZD1222 COVID-19 vaccine. The table came from immunoSEQ multiplex PCR; TCRdb's copy has only in-frame clones and leaves some out. There are 90,000 to 100,000 clones in the sample; approximately 88% occur only once, and roughly 12% lies in the top ten. Germline CDR1 SGDLS, CDR2 YYNGEE. V was clipped by 0 bases and J by 2 bases, with 5 bases between them. This CDR3 contains 13 residues. This specimen was peripheral blood, taken 28 days after the second AZD1222 dose. The genes are TRBV9 and TRBJ1-1; D uncertain. The receptor's source is an adult who received the AZD1222 COVID-19 vaccine. CDR3 sequence (DNA): TGTGCCAGCAGCGTAGCCAGTAACACTGAAGCTTTCTTT. It translates to CASSVASNTEAFF.